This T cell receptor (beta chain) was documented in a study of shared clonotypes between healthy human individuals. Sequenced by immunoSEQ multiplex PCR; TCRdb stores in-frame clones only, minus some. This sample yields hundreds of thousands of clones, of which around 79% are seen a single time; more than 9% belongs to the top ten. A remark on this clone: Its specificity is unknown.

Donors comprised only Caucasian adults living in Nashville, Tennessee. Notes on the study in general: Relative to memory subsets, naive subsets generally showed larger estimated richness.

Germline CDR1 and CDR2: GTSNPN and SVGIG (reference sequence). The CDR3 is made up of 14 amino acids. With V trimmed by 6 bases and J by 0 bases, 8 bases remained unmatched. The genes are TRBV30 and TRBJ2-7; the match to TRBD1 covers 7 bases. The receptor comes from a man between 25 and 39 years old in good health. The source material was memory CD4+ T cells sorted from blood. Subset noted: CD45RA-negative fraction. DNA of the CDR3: TGTGCCTGTAAAGCCGGGACAGTCTCCTACGAGCAGTACTTC. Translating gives CACKAGTVSYEQYF.